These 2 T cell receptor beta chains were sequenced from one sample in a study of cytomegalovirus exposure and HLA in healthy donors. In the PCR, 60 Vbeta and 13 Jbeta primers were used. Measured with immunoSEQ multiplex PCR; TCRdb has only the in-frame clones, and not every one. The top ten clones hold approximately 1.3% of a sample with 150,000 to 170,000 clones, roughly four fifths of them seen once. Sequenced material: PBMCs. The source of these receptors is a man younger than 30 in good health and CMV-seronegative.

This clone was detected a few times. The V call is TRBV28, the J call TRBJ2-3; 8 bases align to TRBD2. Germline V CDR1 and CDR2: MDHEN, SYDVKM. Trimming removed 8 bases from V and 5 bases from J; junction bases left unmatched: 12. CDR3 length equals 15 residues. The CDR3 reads CASPPREGQGDTQYF. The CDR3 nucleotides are TGTGCCAGCCCCCCCCGGGAGGGCCAGGGAGATACGCAGTATTTT.

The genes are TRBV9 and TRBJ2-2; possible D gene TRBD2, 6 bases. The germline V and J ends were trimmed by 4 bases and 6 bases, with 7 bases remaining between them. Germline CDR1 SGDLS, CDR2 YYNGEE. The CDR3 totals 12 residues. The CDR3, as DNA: TGTGCCAGCAGCCCGGGAGCCGGGGAGCTGTTTTTT. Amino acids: CASSPGAGELFF.